This TCR beta chain is from a study of cytomegalovirus exposure and HLA in healthy donors (dated by TCRdb to about 2017). The study in broad terms: A later analysis indicated that the 90 to 150 validation repertoires were generated on the platform also employed for the 720 or so repertoires of the first cohort. The study aimed to test whether cataloging public T cell receptors could reveal signatures of past pathogen exposure. A separate validation cohort of 100 to 150 different subjects was used in addition to the roughly 620-subject first cohort. The study combined high-throughput TCR immunosequencing, statistical association of individual TCRs with disease status, and machine learning to predict cytomegalovirus infection status.

Library preparation employed the immunoSEQ multiplex PCR assay. Concerning the study's data processing: A statistical classification framework was built to diagnose cytomegalovirus status from the catalog of TCR beta chain sequences. In its TCRdb copy, this immuneACCESS table keeps in-frame sequences only and misses some clones. Where compared with another copy, unresolved V genes explain less than half of these, and the others have no known cause. V and J calls and clone size follow that table, whereas D and trimming were derived from the DNA. Present in this sample are roughly 300,000 clones, approximately 90% of which were seen just once. The ten largest make up approximately 1.2% of the sample. Donors formed part of the validation cohort, which comprised about 130 subjects and was distinct from the first cohort of under 850 subjects. General findings and caveats noted by the study authors: A total of roughly 160 TCR beta chains were listed by the study as associated with cytomegalovirus. In a later analysis, TCRs clustered in the first cohort were found to also tend to co-occur in the approximately 120 validation repertoires, with 94% of cluster scores above 0. Three of the identified cytomegalovirus-associated TCR beta chains were confirmed in vitro to be specific for cytomegalovirus antigens. The classifier was reported to diagnose cytomegalovirus status with high specificity and sensitivity in both the original and validation cohorts. While some public TCRs were present in many individuals, most TCR sequences turned up only very rarely across donors. The authors suggested that the approach could potentially be generalized to other disease states and immunological phenotypes. A later analysis lacked HLA typing for the validation cohort, so it scored co-occurrence in that cohort across all 110 or so repertoires.

Comments on this clone: This clone's antigen is unknown. The input lacks base qualities; no much larger clone sits a single base away.

This sequence was found in a woman aged 30 to 39 in good health and CMV-seropositive. Sequencing was carried out using PBMCs.

The nucleotide sequence reads TGTGCCAGCAGCCCCCGACAGGGGGGCTACAATGAGCAGTTCTTC. This codes for CASSPRQGGYNEQFF. Rearrangement joined TRBV9 to TRBJ2-1; 9 central nucleotides agree with TRBD1. The CDR3 measures 15 amino acids from cysteine to phenylalanine. Solely the CDR3 DNA is kept, with 45 bases framed from the first base. CDR1 SGDLS and CDR2 YYNGEE were looked up in the germline V gene. Trimming accounts for 4 bases at V and 3 bases at J, while the number of junction bases matched to no gene is 5.